These T cell receptor beta chains were read from a single sample in a study of cytomegalovirus exposure and HLA in healthy donors. Produced via immunoSEQ multiplex PCR; TCRdb's table is partial and in-frame only. The data show 150,000 to 200,000 clones, over 75% seen once. Sample: PBMCs. Receptors originate from a woman in her fifties or sixties in good health and CMV-seropositive. The CDR3 runs from the conserved cysteine through the conserved F or W.

j_call: TRBJ2-5; v_call: TRBV2; cdr3_aa: CASRPYLGQGAGETQYF
j_call: TRBJ2-3; v_call: TRBV19; cdr3_aa: CASRRLAGTDTQYF
j_call: TRBJ2-7; v_call: TRBV6-5; cdr3_aa: CASSQSRDRASRQYF
j_call: TRBJ2-7; v_call: TRBV5-6; cdr3_aa: CASTKTGGLYEQYF
j_call: TRBJ2-2; v_call: TRBV11-3; cdr3_aa: CASSREEIGELFF
j_call: TRBJ2-4; v_call: TRBV6-1; cdr3_aa: CASSGQLAKNIQYF
j_call: TRBJ1-2; v_call: TRBV28; cdr3_aa: CASSFLGAGGRDYGYTF
j_call: TRBJ1-4; v_call: TRBV7-9; cdr3_aa: CSSSLEAYQGYEKLFF
j_call: TRBJ2-6; v_call: TRBV11-3; cdr3_aa: CASSLSYSGANVLTF
j_call: TRBJ1-6; v_call: TRBV7-9; cdr3_aa: CASRRNVAGNSPLHF
j_call: -; v_call: TRBV29-1; cdr3_aa: CSVEGTGTYEQYF
j_call: TRBJ1-1; v_call: TRBV5-1; cdr3_aa: CASSLTRGRDTEAFF
j_call: TRBJ1-1; v_call: TRBV2; cdr3_aa: CASSEVRSTNTEAFF
j_call: TRBJ2-2; v_call: TRBV5-1; cdr3_aa: CASSSSQGDTGELFF
j_call: TRBJ2-5; v_call: TRBV7-9; cdr3_aa: CASSILSGRAGSEQETRYF
j_call: TRBJ2-7; v_call: TRBV2; cdr3_aa: CASSSVANYEQYF
j_call: TRBJ2-1; v_call: TRBV10-3; cdr3_aa: CAISAGSGGNEQFF
j_call: TRBJ1-5; v_call: TRBV18; cdr3_aa: CASSPGTGHQPQHF
j_call: TRBJ2-2; v_call: TRBV5-1; cdr3_aa: CASSSDSYYTGELFF
j_call: TRBJ2-7; v_call: TRBV12-2; cdr3_aa: CASRLAFPTRRLF
j_call: TRBJ2-2; v_call: TRBV2; cdr3_aa: CASSEAAGELFF
j_call: TRBJ1-5; v_call: TRBV19; cdr3_aa: CASTLGGGNQPQHF
j_call: TRBJ2-2; v_call: TRBV30; cdr3_aa: CAWSAGGAYTGELFF
j_call: TRBJ2-1; v_call: TRBV4-3; cdr3_aa: CASSQELIARPSNEQFF
j_call: TRBJ1-2; v_call: TRBV7-2; cdr3_aa: CASSLGRGVNYGYTF
j_call: TRBJ1-1; v_call: TRBV30; cdr3_aa: CAWSVESFGSGWAPNTEAFF
j_call: TRBJ2-7; v_call: TRBV18; cdr3_aa: CASSPGTAYEQYF
j_call: TRBJ2-3; v_call: TRBV29-1; cdr3_aa: CSVRTSGGPTDTQYF
j_call: TRBJ1-2; v_call: TRBV4-1; cdr3_aa: CASSQTPGQANYGYTF
j_call: TRBJ2-7; v_call: TRBV28; cdr3_aa: CASSFRTRWTSGRAPSYEQYF
j_call: TRBJ2-1; v_call: TRBV29-1; cdr3_aa: CSVGGALRTSGSIVYEQFF
j_call: TRBJ2-7; v_call: TRBV5-1; cdr3_aa: CASSLGTSGYRETYEQYF
j_call: TRBJ2-7; v_call: TRBV19; cdr3_aa: CASAGSPGHEQYF
j_call: TRBJ1-5; v_call: TRBV7-6; cdr3_aa: CASSLTGGGPGNQPQHF
j_call: TRBJ1-2; v_call: TRBV2; cdr3_aa: CASSDRRQGDRYGYTF